Each of the 12 T cell receptor beta chains below was sequenced from the same sample in a study of shared clonotypes between healthy human individuals. The table came from immunoSEQ multiplex PCR; TCRdb's copy has only in-frame clones and leaves some out. This repertoire shows about 2.2 million clones, just over 90% found once; its top ten account for around 1.7%. CD45RO negativity and positive selection for CCR7 defined naive CD8 cells, a population that excluded terminally differentiated effector memory CD45RA+ cells. Sequencing was carried out using naive CD8+ T cells from PBMCs. The receptors were sampled from a young man in good health. Some clones in this sample may be carry-over from other donors' samples.

This clone was counted only a few times. The V and J genes are TRBV9 and TRBJ2-2; tentative D call: TRBD2 (6 bases). This CDR3 is 16 amino acids long. The V end was cut by 3 bases, the J end by 4 bases, with 16 bases between. CDR1 is SGDLS and CDR2 is YYNGEE in the germline V gene. Here the CDR3 DNA reads TGTGCCAGCAGCGCTTCTCGAGCGGGTAGCACCGGGGAGCTGTTTTTT. This translates into CASSASRAGSTGELFF.

The V gene is TRBV11-3, the J gene TRBJ2-7; no definite D call. Germline V gene data show CDR1 as SGHNT and CDR2 as YENEEA. V dropped 3 bases and J dropped 5 bases, with 17 bases sitting between them. This CDR3 comprises 15 residues. The CDR3 region is CASSFVVGPFHEQYF. The CDR3 region has the DNA TGTGCCAGCAGCTTCGTAGTCGGACCCTTCCACGAGCAGTACTTC.

The J gene is TRBJ1-3, the V gene TRBV7-8, with D uncertain. This CDR3 has 17 residues. CDR1 SGHVS and CDR2 FQNEAQ come from the germline V gene. V lost 5 bases, J lost 0 bases, and 17 bases lay in between. In nucleotides, the CDR3 is TGTGCCAGCAGCAATACGCAATTCCGGAGCTCTGGAAACACCATATATTTT. Translated, it gives CASSNTQFRSSGNTIYF.

The chain carries TRBV7-8 and TRBJ1-1; possibly TRBD1 for D (6 bases). Germline assignment: CDR1 SGHVS and CDR2 FQNEAQ. The CDR3 extends over 15 amino acids. V dropped 7 bases and J dropped 6 bases, with 21 bases sitting between them. The CDR3 sequence: CASKRRGANIAEAFF. DNA for the CDR3: TGTGCCAGCAAGAGACGGGGGGCGAATATTGCTGAAGCTTTCTTT.

The rearrangement uses TRBV4-1 and TRBJ2-7; TRBD1 aligns across 8 bases. Germline V lookup: CDR1 MGHRA, CDR2 YSYEKL. The CDR3 length is 17 residues. With V trimmed by 1 base and J by 1 base, 9 bases remained unmatched. The CDR3 DNA is TGCGCCAGCAGCCAAGGGCCTCGGCAGGGGGCATCCTACGAGCAGTACTTC. It encodes CASSQGPRQGASYEQYF.

The J gene is TRBJ2-7, the V gene TRBV10-1; D is perhaps TRBD2 (5 bases). Germline V gives CDR1 WNHNN, CDR2 SYGVQD (reference sequence). Trimming stripped 6 bases from V and 3 bases from J, with 18 bases between. The CDR3 runs 15 residues. This CDR3 reads CASSLTIPGNYEQYF. The CDR3 nucleotides are TGCGCCAGCAGCCTGACTATACCCGGAAACTACGAGCAGTACTTC.

The chain recombines TRBV10-2 with TRBJ1-1; TRBD1 is a possible D gene (6 bases). The V end lost 7 bases, the J end lost 3 bases, and 12 bases lay between the germline ends. The CDR3 consists of 13 residues. The germline CDR1 and CDR2 sequences are WSHSY and SAAADI. CDR3 in amino acids: CASKQQGDTEAFF. The CDR3 DNA reads TGCGCCAGCAAGCAACAGGGAGACACTGAAGCTTTCTTT.

V gene TRBV29-1 combines with J gene TRBJ2-7, with 9 bases matching TRBD2. V trimming: 5 bases; J trimming: 2 bases; junction bases outside the gene matches: 7. CDR1 and CDR2 from the germline V gene are SQVTM and ANQGSEA. The CDR3 covers 14 residues. CDR3 sequence reads: CSVQAGGTPYEQYF. CDR3 in DNA: TGCAGCGTTCAAGCGGGGGGCACTCCCTACGAGCAGTACTTC.

V gene TRBV19 combines with J gene TRBJ2-3; D is possibly TRBD1 (6 bases). CDR3 length: 13 residues. CDR1 and CDR2 (germline): LNHDA, SQIVND (reference sequence). Deletions cut 6 bases from V and 6 bases from J, with 13 bases between. CDR3 amino acids: CASRTGQWDTQYF. DNA of the CDR3: TGTGCCAGTAGGACAGGTCAATGGGATACGCAGTATTTT.

The chain is built from TRBV11-2 and TRBJ2-7; D remains unclear. Germline CDR1 and CDR2: SGHAT and FQNNGV. The V end lost 2 bases, the J end lost 2 bases, and 7 bases lay between the germline ends. The CDR3 consists of 13 residues. As DNA, the CDR3 is TGTGCCAGCAGCTTAACCACGGCCTACGAGCAGTACTTC. It encodes CASSLTTAYEQYF.

CDR3 in amino acids: CASNDHWGNYEQYF. In DNA, the CDR3 is TGTGCCAGCAACGATCATTGGGGCAACTACGAGCAGTACTTC. The chain carries TRBV28 and TRBJ2-7; D is perhaps TRBD1 (5 bases). V lost 7 bases, J lost 3 bases, and 16 bases lay in between. This CDR3 spans 14 amino acids. The germline CDR1 and CDR2 sequences are MDHEN and SYDVKM.

This sequence joins TRBV28 and TRBJ2-7; the match to TRBD2 covers 11 bases. The CDR3 contains 14 residues. V lost 7 bases, J lost 2 bases, and 4 bases stayed unmatched. Germline-derived CDR1 and CDR2 are MDHEN and SYDVKM. CDR3 protein: CASTMGLAAYEQYF. The CDR3 DNA reads as TGTGCCAGCACCATGGGACTAGCGGCCTACGAGCAGTACTTC.